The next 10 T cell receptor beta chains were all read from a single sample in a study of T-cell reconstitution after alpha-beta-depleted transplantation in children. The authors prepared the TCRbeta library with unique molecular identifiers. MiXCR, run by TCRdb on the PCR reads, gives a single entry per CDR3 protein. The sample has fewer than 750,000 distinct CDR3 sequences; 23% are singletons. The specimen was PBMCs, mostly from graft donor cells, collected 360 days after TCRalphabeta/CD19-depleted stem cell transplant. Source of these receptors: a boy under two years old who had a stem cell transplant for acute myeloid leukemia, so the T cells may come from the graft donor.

The CDR3 reads CSARDAGSNTEAFF. The DNA for the CDR3 is TGCAGTGCTAGAGATGCGGGGTCTAACACTGAAGCTTTCTTT. The chain joins TRBV20-1 to TRBJ1-1; no reliable D call. Germline values: CDR1 DFQATT, CDR2 SNEGSKA (reference sequence). The CDR3 extends over 14 amino acids. The V end was cut by 0 bases, the J end by 2 bases, with 10 bases between.

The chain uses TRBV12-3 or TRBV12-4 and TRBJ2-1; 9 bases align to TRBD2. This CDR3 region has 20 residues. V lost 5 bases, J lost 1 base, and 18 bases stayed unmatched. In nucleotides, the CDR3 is TGTGCCAGCAGTCTTATTGGTTCCAACGTAGCGGGGGCATCCTACAATGAGCAGTTCTTC. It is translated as CASSLIGSNVAGASYNEQFF.

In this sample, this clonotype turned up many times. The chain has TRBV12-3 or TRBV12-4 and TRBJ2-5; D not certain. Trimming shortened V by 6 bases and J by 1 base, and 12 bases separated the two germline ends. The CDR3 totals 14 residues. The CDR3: CASSHRRFQETQYF. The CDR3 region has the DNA TGTGCCAGCAGCCACAGACGGTTCCAAGAGACCCAGTACTTC.

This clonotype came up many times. The CDR3 DNA sequence: TGTGCCAGCAGTACACCTACGGGTAACTATGGCTACACCTTC. This sequence encodes CASSTPTGNYGYTF. The chain combines TRBV28 with TRBJ1-2; D unresolved. The CDR3 length is 14 residues. From germline, CDR1 is MDHEN and CDR2 SYDVKM. V was clipped by 5 bases and J by 1 base, with 11 bases between them.

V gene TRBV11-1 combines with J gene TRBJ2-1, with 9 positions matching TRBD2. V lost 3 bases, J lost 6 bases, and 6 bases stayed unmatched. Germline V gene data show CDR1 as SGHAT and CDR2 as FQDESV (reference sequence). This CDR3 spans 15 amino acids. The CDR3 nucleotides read TGTGCCAGCAGCTTCCCGGGACTAGCAGCCAATGAGCAGTTCTTC. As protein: CASSFPGLAANEQFF. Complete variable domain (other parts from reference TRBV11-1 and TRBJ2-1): EAEVAQSPRYKITEKSQAVAFWCDPISGHATLYWYRQILGQGPELLVQFQDESVVDDSQLPKDRFSAERLKGVDSTLKIQPAELGDSAMYLCASSFPGLAANEQFFGPGTRLTVL.

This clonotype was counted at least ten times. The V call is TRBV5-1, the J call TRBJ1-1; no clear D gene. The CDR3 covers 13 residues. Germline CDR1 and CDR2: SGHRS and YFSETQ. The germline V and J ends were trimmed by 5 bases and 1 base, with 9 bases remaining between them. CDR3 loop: CASRPGWNTEAFF. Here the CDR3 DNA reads TGCGCCAGCAGGCCAGGATGGAACACTGAAGCTTTCTTT.

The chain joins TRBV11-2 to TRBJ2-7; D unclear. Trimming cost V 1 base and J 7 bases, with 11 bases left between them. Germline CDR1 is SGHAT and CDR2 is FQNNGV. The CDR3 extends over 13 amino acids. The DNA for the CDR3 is TGTGCCAGCAGCTTAGGGGCAGGTATTGAGCAGTACGTC. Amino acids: CASSLGAGIEQYV.

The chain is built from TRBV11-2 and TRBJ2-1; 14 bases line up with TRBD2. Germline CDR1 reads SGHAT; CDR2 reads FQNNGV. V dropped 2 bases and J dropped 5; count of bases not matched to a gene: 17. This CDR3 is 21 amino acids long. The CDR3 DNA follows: TGTGCCAGCAGCTTATCTCCACGACTAGCGGGGGGGCGGTTACCACACAATGAGCAGTTCTTC. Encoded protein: CASSLSPRLAGGRLPHNEQFF.

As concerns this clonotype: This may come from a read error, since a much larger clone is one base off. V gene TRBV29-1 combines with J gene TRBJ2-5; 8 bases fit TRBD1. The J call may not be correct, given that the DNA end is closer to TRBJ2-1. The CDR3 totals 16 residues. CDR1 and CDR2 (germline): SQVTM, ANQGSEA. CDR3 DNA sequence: TGCAGCGTTGAATTTCTTCCCTGGACAGGGAAAGAGACCCAGTTCTTC. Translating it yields CSVEFLPWTGKETQFF.

In DNA, the CDR3 is TGTGCCAGCAGCTTAGAGGGGTGGGGGAGGAAGACCCAGTACTTC. The encoded protein is CASSLEGWGRKTQYF. The chain employs TRBV7-3 and TRBJ2-5; tentatively, D is TRBD2 (6 bases). Looked up from germline, CDR1 is SGHTA and CDR2 is FQGTGA. The V gene lost 2 bases and the J gene lost 6 bases, with 16 bases spanning the gap. This CDR3 is 15 amino acids long. Full variable domain (outside the CDR3, taken from reference TRBV7-3 and TRBJ2-5): GAGVSQTPSNKVTEKGKYVELRCDPISGHTALYWYRQSLGQGPEFLIYFQGTGAADDSGLPNDRFFAVRPEGSVSTLKIQRTERGDSAVYLCASSLEGWGRKTQYFGPGTRLLVL.